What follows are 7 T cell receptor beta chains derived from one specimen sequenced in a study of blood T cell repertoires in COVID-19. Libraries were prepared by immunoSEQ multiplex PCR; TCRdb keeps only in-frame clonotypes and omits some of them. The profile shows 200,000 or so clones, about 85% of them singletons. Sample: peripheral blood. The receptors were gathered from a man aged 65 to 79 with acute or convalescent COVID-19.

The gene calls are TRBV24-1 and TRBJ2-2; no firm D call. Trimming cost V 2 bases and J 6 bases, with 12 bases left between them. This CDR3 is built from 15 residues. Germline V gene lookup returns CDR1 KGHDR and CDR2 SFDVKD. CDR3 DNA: TGTGCCACCAGTGATTCTGGTCTTGGAGCCGGGGAGCTGTTTTTT. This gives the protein CATSDSGLGAGELFF.

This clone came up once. In nucleotides, the CDR3 is TGCACCTCCTCCGGGACTCTTAGCACAGATACGCAGTATTTT. This sequence encodes CTSSGTLSTDTQYF. The chain recombines TRBV29-1 with TRBJ2-3, with a tentative D call TRBD2 (6 bases). The length of the CDR3 is 14 residues. Germline lookup yields CDR1 SQVTM and CDR2 ANQGSEA.

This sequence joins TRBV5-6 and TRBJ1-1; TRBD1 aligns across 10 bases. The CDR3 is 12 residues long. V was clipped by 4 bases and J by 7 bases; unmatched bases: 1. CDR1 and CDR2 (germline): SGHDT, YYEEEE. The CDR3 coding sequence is TGTGCCAGCAGCAGGGACAGGGGTGAAGCTTTCTTT. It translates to CASSRDRGEAFF.

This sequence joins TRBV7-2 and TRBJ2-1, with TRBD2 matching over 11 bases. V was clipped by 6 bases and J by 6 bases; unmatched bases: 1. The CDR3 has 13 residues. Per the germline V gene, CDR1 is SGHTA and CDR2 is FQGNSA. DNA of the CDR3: TGTGCCAGCAGGACTAGCGGGGTCAATGAGCAGTTCTTC. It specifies CASRTSGVNEQFF. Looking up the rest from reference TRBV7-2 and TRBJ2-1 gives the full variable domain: GAGVSQSPSNKVTEKGKDVELRCDPISGHTALYWYRQSLGQGLEFLIYFQGNSAPDKSGLPSDRFSAERTGGSVSTLTIQRTQQEDSAVYLCASRTSGVNEQFFGPGTRLTVL.

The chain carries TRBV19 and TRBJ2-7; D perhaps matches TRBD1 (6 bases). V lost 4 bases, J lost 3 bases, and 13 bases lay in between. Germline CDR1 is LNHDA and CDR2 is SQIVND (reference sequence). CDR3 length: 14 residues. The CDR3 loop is CASSTYGTIYEQYF. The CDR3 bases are TGTGCCAGTAGTACCTACGGGACAATCTACGAGCAGTACTTC.

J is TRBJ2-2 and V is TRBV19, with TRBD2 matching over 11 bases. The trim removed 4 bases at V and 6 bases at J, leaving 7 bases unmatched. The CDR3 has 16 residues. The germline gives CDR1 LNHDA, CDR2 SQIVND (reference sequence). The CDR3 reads CASSTSTSGRPGELFF. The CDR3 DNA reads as TGTGCCAGTAGTACCTCAACTAGCGGGAGACCCGGGGAGCTGTTTTTT.

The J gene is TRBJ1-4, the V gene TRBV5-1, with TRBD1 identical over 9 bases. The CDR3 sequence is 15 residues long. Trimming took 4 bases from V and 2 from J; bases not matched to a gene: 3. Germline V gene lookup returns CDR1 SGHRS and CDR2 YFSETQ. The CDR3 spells CASSMDRGTNEKLFF. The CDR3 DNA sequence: TGCGCCAGCAGCATGGACAGGGGCACTAATGAAAAACTGTTTTTT.